The present T cell receptor beta chain was sequenced within a study of blood T cells in healthy people across ages (dated by TCRdb to about 2015). About the study as a whole: In model experiments, template switching captured about one uniquely barcoded TCR beta cDNA molecule for every two T cells. To avoid experimental bias, donors of different ages were randomly spread across the sequencing lanes. Four age groups were formed from the donors: young (average around 15 years), middle-aged (less than 40), aged (around 62) and long-lived (around 80). Using the same blood draw, the study looked at two additional independent replicas of 1 million unique cDNA reads for two donors, one aged 18 to 30 and the other aged 80 or older. Using deep sequencing normalized with unique cDNA molecular identifiers, the study measured how TCR beta repertoire diversity changes with age. General study outcomes and caveats: As age increased, observed TCR beta diversity per million T cells dropped in a roughly linear way, and a significant reduction was already evident by age approximately 40. The CMV infection status of donors was not known, potentially confounding age-related changes in expanded clonotypes. Estimates of total diversity based on one million sequenced T cells were considered lower bounds and underestimates. Because profiling used bulk unsorted PBMCs, naive and antigen-experienced compartments could not be compared conclusively. Observed TCR beta diversity correlated strongly with the percentage of naive T cells measured by flow cytometry. Compared with the aged group, the long-lived group had more naive CD4+ T cells, fewer expanded clones and increased TCR diversity, suggesting age selection.

The germline V gene gives CDR1 as SGHVS and CDR2 as FQNEAQ. The CDR3 goes from the cysteine to the phenylalanine over 20 residues. Just CDR3 DNA is preserved here, 60 bases in frame from base 1. Libraries were constructed by 5' RACE. TCRdb lists the instrument as Illumina HiSeq 2500. A second about 7 to 12 cycle PCR used a sample-barcoded 5' primer and a J-beta primer mix. Each TCR beta cDNA molecule received a unique molecular identifier from a template-switch 5' adaptor carrying 12 random nucleotides. At least 2.5 million CDR3-containing paired-end reads were obtained from each sample. First-strand cDNA synthesis was performed from all RNA using the Mint cDNA synthesis kit, with priming by a TRBC-specific oligonucleotide. All cDNA was treated with uracil-DNA glycosylase and then went through a first 18-cycle PCR with the universal primers M1SS and BC2_uni_R. Under the source paper's analysis protocol: Each sample was normalized by randomly selecting 1 million high-quality reads, each carrying a distinct molecular identifier. Reads with shared molecular identifiers were discarded instead of being binned into consensus sequences. MiTCR, run with a Q25 quality threshold and the strictest error-elimination algorithm, handled CDR3 identification, clonotype clustering and error correction. A nonparametric unseen species model using Euler transformation provided a lower-bound estimate of total TCR beta diversity. Through fastp at Q25 and MiXCR, TCRdb rebuilt clones from the public reads, retaining in-frame beta chains. Rows are unified per CDR3 protein, each entry keeping the most common DNA and genes. None of the V and J calls come from the authors' own analysis; TCRdb made them. The sample records fewer than 800,000 distinct CDR3 sequences, around 48% of which are singletons. The ten largest clonotypes hold 30% to 35% of the sample.

Systemically healthy Caucasian individuals from Russia, some 40 in total and aged about 6 to 95 years, were included as donors. Each donor gave around 9.8 milliliters of peripheral blood, collected into EDTA-treated Vacutainer tubes. Ficoll-Paque density-gradient centrifugation was used to isolate PBMCs, with at least 7 million per sample. Trizol reagent was used to extract total RNA from PBMCs, with at least 5 micrograms per sample. Naive CD45RAhigh/CD27high T cell percentages were measured by flow cytometry on a PBMC aliquot from every donor. A remark on this clonotype: The antigen it recognizes is unknown. At one of its ends the junction is not consistent with the germline gene, which may arise from a read error.

The sequencing sample was made of blood. The TCR sequence derives from a woman aged 60-70 years in good health. This sequence uses TRBV7-8 and TRBJ1-6; TRBD1 is a possible D gene, resting on 6 matching bases. The nucleotides read TGTGCCAGCAGCCCCGACAGGATAACCTCGATAACGGAATCAGGTTCACCCCCCCACTTT. The translation is CASSPDRITSITESGSPPHF.